A selection of T cell receptor beta chains follows, all from one sample in a study of blood T cell repertoires in COVID-19. Here immunoSEQ multiplex PCR was the method, and the copy in TCRdb shows in-frame clones only, minus some. In the table there are about 230,000 clones, approximately 90% of which are singletons. Material: peripheral blood. The receptors stem from a man aged 45-65 years with COVID-19, enrolled during active disease. Each CDR3 is given with its conserved first and last residue. D genes are given only for firm matches. The listing skips clone size in some rows; elsewhere it reads once, few, many or a size class.

CDR3aa,CDR3nt,d_gene,j_gene,v_gene,abundance
CASTPREGGILPQHF,TGTGCCAGTACCCCCCGCGAGGGAGGGATCTTGCCCCAGCATTTT,.,TRBJ1-5,TRBV19,few
CASSQEGQATYEQYF,TGCGCCAGCAGCCAAGAGGGGCAGGCAACCTACGAGCAGTACTTC,.,TRBJ2-7,TRBV4-1,once
CASSIRTGWNTEAFF,TGTGCCAGCAGTATCCGGACAGGGTGGAACACTGAAGCTTTCTTT,TRBD1,TRBJ1-1,TRBV28,.
CASSYLNRAGASNQPQHF,TGTGCCAGCAGTTACCTTAACAGGGCAGGGGCGAGCAATCAGCCCCAGCATTTT,.,TRBJ1-5,TRBV6-2/TRBV6-3,.
CASSSLMETQYF,TGTGCCAGCAGTTCTCTAATGGAGACCCAGTACTTC,.,TRBJ2-5,TRBV12-3/TRBV12-4,.
CASSEARITSPLHF,TGTGCCAGCAGTGAGGCCAGAATCACTTCACCCCTCCACTTT,.,TRBJ1-6,TRBV25-1,.
CASSLFVRLAPSNTGELFF,TGTGCCAGCAGCTTGTTTGTCAGACTAGCGCCTTCGAACACCGGGGAGCTGTTTTTT,TRBD2,TRBJ2-2,TRBV5-6,.
CASSVLAGAYNEQFF,TGTGCCAGCAGTGTGCTAGCGGGAGCTTACAATGAGCAGTTCTTC,TRBD2,TRBJ2-1,TRBV2,.
CASSRGAATNEKLFF,TGTGCCAGTTCCCGAGGTGCCGCAACTAATGAAAAACTGTTTTTT,.,TRBJ1-4,TRBV19,once
CASSPSEGQDAFF,TGTGCCAGCTCACCATCCGAGGGACAGGACGCTTTCTTT,TRBD1,TRBJ1-1,TRBV18,.
CASKLSTQSDPAKNIQYF,TGTGCCAGTAAATTATCGACTCAGAGTGATCCAGCCAAAAACATTCAGTACTTC,.,TRBJ2-4,TRBV19,.
CASSLRTAANTGELFF,TGCGCCAGCAGCCTCCGGACAGCAGCGAACACCGGGGAGCTGTTTTTT,.,TRBJ2-2,TRBV4-3,once
CASSPRRDFGYTF,TGTGCCAGCAGTCCCCGGAGGGATTTCGGCTACACCTTC,.,TRBJ1-2,TRBV27,.
CATSRVRSGANVLTF,TGTGCCACCAGCAGAGTAAGGAGTGGGGCCAACGTCCTGACTTTC,.,TRBJ2-6,TRBV15,.
CASSLPKVGGYGYTF,TGTGCCAGCAGCTTACCAAAGGTGGGGGGTTATGGCTACACCTTC,.,TRBJ1-2,TRBV7-2,.
CASSAGLRWETQYF,TGTGCCAGCAGTGCGGGACTCCGCTGGGAGACCCAGTACTTC,.,TRBJ2-5,TRBV6-2/TRBV6-3,.